Detailed here is one T cell receptor (beta chain). Its antigen is as yet unknown. This sample is drawn from a study of blood T cells in healthy people across ages. Alongside a J-beta primer mix, a sample-barcoded 5' primer served in a second PCR lasting roughly 6 to 11 cycles. Carrying 12 random nucleotides, a template-switch adaptor labeled each individual cDNA molecule. A single record per CDR3 protein comes from TCRdb applying MiXCR to the 5' RACE reads. The profile shows 450,000 to 600,000 distinct CDR3 sequences, 25% to 35% of them singletons. Study results and caveats: Unsorted PBMCs blocked a conclusive comparison of naive and antigen-experienced cells.

This CDR3 comprises 16 residues. The ends were cut back, 0 bases at V and 8 bases at J, with 19 bases in the middle. From germline, CDR1 is KGHSY and CDR2 FQNENV. These same records also appear under a second study, on T cells of mothers and their children. That publication notes: Relative to unrelated pairs, biologically related mother-child dyads exhibited marginally greater, non-significant overlap.

Input material: blood. The receptor was isolated from a boy aged 2 to 10 in good health. The gene calls are TRBV16 and TRBJ1-2; no clear D. CDR3 region: CASSQSRVVNSGGYTF. The CDR3 DNA sequence: TGTGCCAGCAGCCAATCTAGAGTTGTCAATTCGGGCGGCTACACCTTC. Filled out from reference TRBV16 and TRBJ1-2, the complete variable domain reads GEEVAQTPKHLVRGEGQKAKLYCAPIKGHSYVFWYQQVLKNEFKFLISFQNENVFDETGMPKERFSAKCLPNSPCSLEIQATKLEDSAVYFCASSQSRVVNSGGYTFGSGTRLTVV.